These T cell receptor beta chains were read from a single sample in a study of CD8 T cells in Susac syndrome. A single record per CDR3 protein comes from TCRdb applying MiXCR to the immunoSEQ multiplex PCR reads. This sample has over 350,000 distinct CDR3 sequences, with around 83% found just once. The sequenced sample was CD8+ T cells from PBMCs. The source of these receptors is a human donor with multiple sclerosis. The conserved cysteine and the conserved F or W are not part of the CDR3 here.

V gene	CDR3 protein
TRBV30	AWSVGLSNEKLF
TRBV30	AWSLTNFEQF
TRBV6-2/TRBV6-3	ASSKGDVAPQPQH
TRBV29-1	SAAGLAGVYNEQF
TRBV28	ASSFLRDRADNEQF
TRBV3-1	ASSQTPGGDYGYT
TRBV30	AWSVQQGVQETQY
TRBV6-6	ASRGLAEGGELF
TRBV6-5	ASRWGGQETQY
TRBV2	AFAGTNNEQF
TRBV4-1	ASSQVGTDTDTQY